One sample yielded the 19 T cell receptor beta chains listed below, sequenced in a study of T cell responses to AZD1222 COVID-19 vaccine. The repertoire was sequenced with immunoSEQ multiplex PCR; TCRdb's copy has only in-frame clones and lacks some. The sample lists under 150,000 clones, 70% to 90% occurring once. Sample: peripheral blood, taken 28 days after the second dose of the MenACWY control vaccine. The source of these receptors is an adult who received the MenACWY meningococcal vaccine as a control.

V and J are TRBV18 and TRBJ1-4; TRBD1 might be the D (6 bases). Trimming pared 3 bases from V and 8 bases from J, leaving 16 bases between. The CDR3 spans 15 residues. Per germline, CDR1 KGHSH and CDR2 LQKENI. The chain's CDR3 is CASSPNRVGEEKLFF. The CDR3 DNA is TGTGCCAGCTCACCTAACAGGGTGGGAGAGGAAAAACTGTTTTTT.

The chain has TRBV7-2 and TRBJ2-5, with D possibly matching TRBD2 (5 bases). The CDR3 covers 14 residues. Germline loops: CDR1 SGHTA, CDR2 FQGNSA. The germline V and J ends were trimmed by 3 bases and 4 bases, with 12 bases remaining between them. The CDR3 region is CASSFSGSGETQYF. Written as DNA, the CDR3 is TGTGCCAGCAGCTTTAGTGGGAGTGGAGAGACCCAGTACTTC.

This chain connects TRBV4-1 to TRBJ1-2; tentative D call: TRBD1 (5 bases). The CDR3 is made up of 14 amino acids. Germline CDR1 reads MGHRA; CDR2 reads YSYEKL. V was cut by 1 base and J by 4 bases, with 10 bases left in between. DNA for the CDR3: TGCGCCAGCAGCCAAGGGGGCACCACCTATGGCTACACCTTC. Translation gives CASSQGGTTYGYTF.

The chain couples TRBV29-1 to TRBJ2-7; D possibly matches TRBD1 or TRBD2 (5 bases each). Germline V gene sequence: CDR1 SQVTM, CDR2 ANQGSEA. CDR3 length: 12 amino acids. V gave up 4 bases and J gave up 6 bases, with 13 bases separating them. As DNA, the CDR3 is TGCAGCGTTGGGGACCCTAAGCGCGAGCAGTACTTC. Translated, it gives CSVGDPKREQYF.

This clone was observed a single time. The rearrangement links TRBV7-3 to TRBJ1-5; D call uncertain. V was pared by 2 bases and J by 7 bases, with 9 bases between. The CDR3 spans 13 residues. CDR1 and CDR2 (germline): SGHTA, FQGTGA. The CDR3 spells CASSLSPGQPQHF. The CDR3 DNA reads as TGTGCCAGCAGCTTATCGCCAGGCCAGCCCCAGCATTTT.

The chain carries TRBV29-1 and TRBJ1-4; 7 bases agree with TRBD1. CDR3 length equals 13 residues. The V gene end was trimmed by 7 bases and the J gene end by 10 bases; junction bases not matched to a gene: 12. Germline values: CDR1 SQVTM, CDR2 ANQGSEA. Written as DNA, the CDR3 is TGCAGCGCCGCAACGACAGGGTCTGGAAAACTGTTTTTT. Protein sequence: CSAATTGSGKLFF.

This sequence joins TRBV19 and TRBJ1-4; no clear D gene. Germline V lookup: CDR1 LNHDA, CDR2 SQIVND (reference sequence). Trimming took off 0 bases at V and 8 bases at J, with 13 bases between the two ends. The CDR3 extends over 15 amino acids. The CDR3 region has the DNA TGTGCCAGTAGTATAGATTTAGGGTTGGGGGAAAAACTGTTTTTT. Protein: CASSIDLGLGEKLFF.

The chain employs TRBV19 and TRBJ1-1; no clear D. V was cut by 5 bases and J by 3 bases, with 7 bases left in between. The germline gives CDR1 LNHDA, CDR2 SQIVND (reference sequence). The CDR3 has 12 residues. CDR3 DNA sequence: TGTGCCAGTAGTGCAATATACACTGAAGCTTTCTTT. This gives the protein CASSAIYTEAFF.

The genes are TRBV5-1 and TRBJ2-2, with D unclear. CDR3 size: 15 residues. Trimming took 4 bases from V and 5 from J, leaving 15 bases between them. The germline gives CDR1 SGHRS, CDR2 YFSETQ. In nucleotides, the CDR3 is TGCGCCAGCAGCGCCTATCTCAGCGCGACCGGGGAGCTGTTTTTT. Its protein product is CASSAYLSATGELFF.

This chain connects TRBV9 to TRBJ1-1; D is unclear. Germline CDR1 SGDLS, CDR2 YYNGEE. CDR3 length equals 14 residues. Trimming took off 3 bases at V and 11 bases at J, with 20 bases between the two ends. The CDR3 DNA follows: TGTGCCAGCAGCGCGAACCCCTCCATCGGGGTTGCTTTCTTT. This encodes CASSANPSIGVAFF.

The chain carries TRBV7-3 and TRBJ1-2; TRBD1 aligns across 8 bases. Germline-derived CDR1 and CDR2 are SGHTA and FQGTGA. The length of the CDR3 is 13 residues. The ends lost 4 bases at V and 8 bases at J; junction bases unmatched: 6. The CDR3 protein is CASSSSGGEGYTF. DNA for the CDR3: TGTGCCAGCAGCTCTTCAGGGGGCGAAGGCTACACCTTC.

The CDR3 is CASSVGVGSDEQFF. The CDR3 DNA follows: TGTGCCAGCAGCGTAGGTGTTGGGAGCGATGAGCAGTTCTTC. The chain carries TRBV9 and TRBJ2-1, with D perhaps TRBD2 (5 bases). The germline CDR1 and CDR2 sequences are SGDLS and YYNGEE. The length of the CDR3 is 14 residues. V lost 0 bases and J lost 8, with 12 bases in between.

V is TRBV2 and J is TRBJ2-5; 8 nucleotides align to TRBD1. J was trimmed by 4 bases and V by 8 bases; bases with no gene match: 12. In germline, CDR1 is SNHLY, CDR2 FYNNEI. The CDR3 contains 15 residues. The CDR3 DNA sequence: TGTGCCAGCCTTGACAGGGGCTCCCCCGGAGAGACCCAGTACTTC. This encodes CASLDRGSPGETQYF.

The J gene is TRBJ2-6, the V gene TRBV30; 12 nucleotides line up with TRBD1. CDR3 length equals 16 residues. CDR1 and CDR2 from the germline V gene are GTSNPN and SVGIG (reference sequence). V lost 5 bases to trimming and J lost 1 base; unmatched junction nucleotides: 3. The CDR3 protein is CAWGTGGYSGANVLTF. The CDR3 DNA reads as TGTGCCTGGGGGACAGGGGGCTATTCTGGGGCCAACGTCCTGACTTTC.

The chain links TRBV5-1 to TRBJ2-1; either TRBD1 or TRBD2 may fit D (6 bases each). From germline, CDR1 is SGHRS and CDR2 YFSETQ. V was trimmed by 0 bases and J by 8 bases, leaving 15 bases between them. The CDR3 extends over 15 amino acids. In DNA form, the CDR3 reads TGCGCCAGCAGCTTGGCCAGGTCGGGGGCGGATGAGCAGTTCTTC. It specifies CASSLARSGADEQFF.

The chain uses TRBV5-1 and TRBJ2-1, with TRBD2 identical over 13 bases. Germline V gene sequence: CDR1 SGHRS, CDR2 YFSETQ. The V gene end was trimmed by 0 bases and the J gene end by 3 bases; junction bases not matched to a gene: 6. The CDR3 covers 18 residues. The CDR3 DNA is TGCGCCAGCAGCTTGGGACTAGCGGGGGGCATGAGCTACAATGAGCAGTTCTTC. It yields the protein CASSLGLAGGMSYNEQFF.

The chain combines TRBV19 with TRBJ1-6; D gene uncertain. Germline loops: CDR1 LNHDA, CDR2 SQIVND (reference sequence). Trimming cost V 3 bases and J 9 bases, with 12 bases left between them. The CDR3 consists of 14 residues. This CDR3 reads CASSMKAMGSPLHF. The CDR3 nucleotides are TGTGCCAGTAGTATGAAGGCGATGGGTTCACCCCTCCACTTT.

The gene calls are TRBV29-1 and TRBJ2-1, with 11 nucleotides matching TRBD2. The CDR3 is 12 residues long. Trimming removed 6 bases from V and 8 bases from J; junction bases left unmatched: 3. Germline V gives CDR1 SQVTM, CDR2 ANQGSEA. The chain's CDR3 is CSVAGLADEQFF. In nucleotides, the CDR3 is TGCAGCGTGGCGGGACTAGCGGATGAGCAGTTCTTC.

The CDR3 DNA reads TGTGCCAGTAGTAACCAACCCGCGCGAGGTGAGCAGTTCTTC. Translating gives CASSNQPARGEQFF. The chain employs TRBV19 and TRBJ2-1; D not resolved. The germline V and J ends were trimmed by 4 bases and 9 bases, with 16 bases remaining between them. There are 14 residues in the CDR3. Germline CDR1 reads LNHDA; CDR2 reads SQIVND (reference sequence).